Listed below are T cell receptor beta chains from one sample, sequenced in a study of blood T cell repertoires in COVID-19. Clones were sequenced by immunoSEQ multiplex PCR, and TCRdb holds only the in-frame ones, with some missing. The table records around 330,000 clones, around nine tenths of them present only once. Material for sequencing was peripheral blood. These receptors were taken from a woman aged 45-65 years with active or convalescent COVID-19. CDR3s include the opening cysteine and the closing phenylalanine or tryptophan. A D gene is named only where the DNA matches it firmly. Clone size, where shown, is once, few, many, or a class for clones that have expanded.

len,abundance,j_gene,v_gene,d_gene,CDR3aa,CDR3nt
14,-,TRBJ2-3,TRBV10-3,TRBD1,CAISGTGSGDTQYF,TGTGCCATCAGTGGGACAGGGAGTGGAGATACGCAGTATTTT
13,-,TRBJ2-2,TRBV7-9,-,CASSLGGTGELFF,TGTGCCAGCAGCTTAGGCGGCACCGGGGAGCTGTTTTTT
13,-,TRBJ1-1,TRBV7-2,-,CASSSQGSTEAFF,TGTGCCAGCAGCTCCCAGGGCTCCACTGAAGCTTTCTTT
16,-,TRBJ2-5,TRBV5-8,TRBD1,CASSPGQGAERETQYF,TGTGCCAGCAGCCCGGGACAGGGGGCAGAGAGGGAGACCCAGTACTTC
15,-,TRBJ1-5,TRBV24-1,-,CATSDGKDSLGTQHF,TGTGCCACCAGTGATGGGAAGGACAGTCTGGGGACCCAGCATTTT
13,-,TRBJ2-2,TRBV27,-,CASTQGNTGELFF,TGTGCCAGCACCCAGGGGAACACCGGGGAGCTGTTTTTT
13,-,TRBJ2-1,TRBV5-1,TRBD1,CASRTGTGMGQFF,TGCGCCAGCAGAACCGGGACAGGGATGGGGCAGTTCTTC
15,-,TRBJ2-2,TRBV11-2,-,CASSLYRGSTGELFF,TGTGCCAGCAGCTTATACCGGGGGAGTACCGGGGAGCTGTTTTTT
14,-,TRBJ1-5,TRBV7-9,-,CASSSDFSNQPQHF,TGTGCCAGCAGCTCGGACTTTAGCAATCAGCCCCAGCATTTT
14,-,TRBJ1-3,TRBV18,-,CASSPSGGLNTIYF,TGTGCCAGCTCACCGTCCGGGGGTTTAAACACCATATATTTT
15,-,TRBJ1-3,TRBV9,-,CASSAQAGSGNTIYF,TGTGCCAGCAGCGCCCAGGCAGGGTCTGGAAACACCATATATTTT
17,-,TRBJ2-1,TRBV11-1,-,CASSLARWRVGYNEQFF,TGTGCCAGCAGCTTAGCAAGGTGGAGGGTAGGCTACAATGAGCAGTTCTTC
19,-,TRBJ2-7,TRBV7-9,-,CASSLQGSTGPSTRAVQYF,TGTGCCAGCAGCTTACAAGGATCAACGGGTCCTAGTACCAGGGCGGTGCAGTACTTC
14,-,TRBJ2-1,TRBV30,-,CAWGTGSSYNEQFF,TGTGCCTGGGGGACGGGAAGCTCCTACAATGAGCAGTTCTTC
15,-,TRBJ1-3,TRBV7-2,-,CASSFRQISGNTIYF,TGTGCCAGCAGCTTTCGTCAGATCTCTGGAAACACCATATATTTT
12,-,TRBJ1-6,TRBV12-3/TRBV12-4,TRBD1,CASSIRGPLLHF,TGTGCCAGCAGTATCAGGGGGCCTCTCCTCCACTTT
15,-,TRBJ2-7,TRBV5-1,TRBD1,CASSIGTGATYEQYF,TGCGCCAGCAGCATAGGGACAGGCGCTACCTACGAGCAGTACTTC
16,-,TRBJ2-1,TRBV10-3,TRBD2,CAISERGGSTNNEQFF,TGTGCCATCAGTGAACGGGGAGGGAGCACTAACAATGAGCAGTTCTTC
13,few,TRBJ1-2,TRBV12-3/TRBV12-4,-,CATGGIINYGYTF,TGTGCCACCGGGGGGATTATTAACTATGGCTACACCTTC
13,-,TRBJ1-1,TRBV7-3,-,CASSPQQNTEAFF,TGTGCCAGCAGCCCACAGCAAAACACTGAAGCTTTCTTT
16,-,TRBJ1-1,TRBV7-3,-,CASSKDTLRGNTEAFF,TGTGCCAGCAGCAAGGACACCCTCAGGGGGAACACTGAAGCTTTCTTT
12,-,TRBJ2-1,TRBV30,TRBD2,CAWSARGGGQFF,TGTGCCTGGAGTGCCCGGGGGGGCGGACAGTTCTTC
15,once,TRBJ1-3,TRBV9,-,CASSKEIDSGNTIYF,TGTGCCAGCAGTAAGGAGATCGACTCTGGAAACACCATATATTTT
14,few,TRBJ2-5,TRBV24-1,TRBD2,CATPGSGVQETQYF,TGTGCCACTCCGGGTAGCGGGGTTCAAGAGACCCAGTACTTC
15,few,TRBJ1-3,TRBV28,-,CATTRVGAAGNTIYF,TGTGCCACCACGAGAGTGGGGGCGGCTGGAAACACCATATATTTT
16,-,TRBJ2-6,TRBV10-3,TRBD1,CAISMGQPSGANVLTF,TGTGCCATCAGTATGGGACAGCCCTCTGGGGCCAACGTCCTGACTTTC
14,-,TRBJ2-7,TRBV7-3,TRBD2,CASSFFSGTYEQYF,TGTGCCAGCAGCTTCTTCAGCGGGACCTACGAGCAGTACTTC
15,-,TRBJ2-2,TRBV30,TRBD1,CAWDGTGGYTGELFF,TGTGCCTGGGACGGGACAGGGGGTTACACCGGGGAGCTGTTTTTT
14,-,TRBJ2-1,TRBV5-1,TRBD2,CASSLLGTSHEQFF,TGCGCCAGCAGCTTGTTAGGGACTAGCCATGAGCAGTTCTTC